This entry describes one TCR beta chain. The antigen remains undetermined. The CDR3 has 13 residues. With 3 bases removed from V and 6 bases from J, the gap between germline ends came to 11 bases. Germline loops: CDR1 DFQATT, CDR2 SNEGSKA (reference sequence). Every individual TCR cDNA molecule carried its own unique molecular identifier, which allowed correction of PCR and sequencing errors. TCRdb redid the calling of the 5' RACE reads with MiXCR, one entry per CDR3 protein. The table lists tens of thousands of distinct CDR3 sequences, approximately 18% of them singletons. Regarding time point: sample taken at primary tumor resection. Frozen PBMC, nontumor lung or tumor provided whole RNA, which was sequenced unsorted. The roughly 68 donors had untreated early-stage non-small cell lung cancer. This sample stems from a study of spatial heterogeneity in lung cancer. Overall study: There were, on average, more than eight raw-read appearances for each unique TCR and UMI combination. Findings and caveats of the study: Blood showed ubiquitous tumor TCRs more often at resection than at routine follow-up.

The chain combines TRBV20-1 with TRBJ1-4; D ambiguous. Sequenced here: PBMCs, sampled at surgery. The TCR comes from a male donor with early-stage non-small cell lung cancer. DNA for the CDR3: TGCAGTGCTAGTCTTCTGGTCGATGAAAAACTGTTTTTT. Encoded protein: CSASLLVDEKLFF.